This TCR beta chain appears in the sequencing data of a study of monozygotic twins with inflammatory bowel disease. Per germline, CDR1 LNHNV and CDR2 YYDKDF (reference sequence). This CDR3 spans 15 amino acids. Reanalyzing the 5' RACE reads, TCRdb keeps one entry per CDR3 protein, without DNA. The table for this sample gives under 150,000 distinct CDR3 sequences. Input material: blood. This chain links TRBV15 with TRBJ2-4; TCRdb calls TRBD1, which cannot be checked without DNA. This sequence was found in a human donor with ulcerative colitis or Crohn's disease, or a healthy co-twin of an affected twin (not recorded which). CDR3: CATSRDGGAKNMQYF.